Listed below are T cell receptor beta chains from one sample, sequenced in a study of response to subunit inactivated influenza vaccine. TCRdb re-derived calls from the RT-PCR reads in MiXCR, one entry per CDR3 protein. Of 450,000 to 550,000 distinct CDR3 sequences in the sample, around 25% were seen once. Sequenced here: CD4+ T cells sorted from PBMCs, sampled around 5 days after vaccination. These receptors were obtained from a man aged 50 to 59 who received an inactivated influenza vaccine. The CDR3 runs from the conserved cysteine through the conserved F or W. A D gene is named only where the DNA matches it firmly. Rows may omit the clone size; those that give it use once, few, many or a size class.

V: TRBV5-6; size: few; D: NA; J: TRBJ1-1; DNA: TGTGCCAGCAGCTTGGAGGCAGCTGGGGCTTTCTTT; CDR3: CASSLEAAGAFF
V: TRBV4-2; size: NA; D: NA; J: TRBJ2-4; DNA: TGTGCCAGCAGCCAGGCAGGGTCATACATTCAGTACTTC; CDR3: CASSQAGSYIQYF
V: TRBV4-2; size: few; D: NA; J: TRBJ2-1; DNA: TGTGCCAGCAGCCAAGTAGTTAACGGTGAGCAGTTCTTC; CDR3: CASSQVVNGEQFF
V: TRBV3-1; size: NA; D: NA; J: TRBJ2-7; DNA: TGTGCCAGCAGCCAAGGACAGCGGAGCTCCTACGAGCAGTACTTC; CDR3: CASSQGQRSSYEQYF
V: TRBV7-2; size: NA; D: NA; J: TRBJ2-1; DNA: TGTGCCAGCAGCTTAGATCCAGGGCGGGTCAATGAGCAGTTCTTC; CDR3: CASSLDPGRVNEQFF
V: TRBV12-3/TRBV12-4; size: few; D: TRBD1; J: TRBJ2-1; DNA: TGTGCCAGCAGTAGGGACAGGGGAAGGAGTGAGCAGTTCTTC; CDR3: CASSRDRGRSEQFF
V: TRBV20-1; size: few; D: NA; J: TRBJ1-5; DNA: TGCAGTGCTAGAGAAGGGACCCTTAGGGATCAGCCCCAGCATTTT; CDR3: CSAREGTLRDQPQHF
V: TRBV6-2/TRBV6-3; size: few; D: TRBD2; J: TRBJ2-5; DNA: TGTGCCAGCACTTTGGTGGGGGGGGAGTTAAAGACCCAGTACTTC; CDR3: CASTLVGGELKTQYF
V: TRBV6-2/TRBV6-3; size: NA; D: NA; J: TRBJ1-5; DNA: TGTGCCAGCAGTTACCCCGATGGGGGCGATCAGCCCCAGCATTTT; CDR3: CASSYPDGGDQPQHF
V: TRBV24-1; size: NA; D: TRBD1; J: TRBJ2-3; DNA: TGTGCCACCGACAATGGACAGGGAAACACAGATACGCAGTATTTT; CDR3: CATDNGQGNTDTQYF
V: TRBV20-1; size: few; D: NA; J: TRBJ2-7; DNA: TGCAGTGCTAGAGTAGGGGCCTACGAGCAGTACTTC; CDR3: CSARVGAYEQYF
V: TRBV11-2; size: few; D: NA; J: TRBJ1-6; DNA: TGTGCCAGCAGCTCGCAAAATTCACCCCTCCACTTT; CDR3: CASSSQNSPLHF
V: TRBV5-1; size: NA; D: NA; J: TRBJ2-5; DNA: TGCGCCAGCAGCTTGGAAGGGTCAGGCCAAGAGACCCAGTACTTC; CDR3: CASSLEGSGQETQYF
V: TRBV11-1; size: NA; D: TRBD2; J: TRBJ2-3; DNA: TGTGCCAGCAGCTTATTAGCGGGGCCCTGGGATACGCAGTATTTT; CDR3: CASSLLAGPWDTQYF
V: TRBV20-1; size: few; D: NA; J: TRBJ2-3; DNA: TGCAGTGCTAGTATAGTTTTGCAGGGATCAGATACGCAGTATTTT; CDR3: CSASIVLQGSDTQYF
V: TRBV3-1; size: few; D: TRBD1; J: TRBJ1-6; DNA: TGTGCCAGCAGCCAAACGACAGGGGGTTATTCACCCCTCCACTTT; CDR3: CASSQTTGGYSPLHF
V: TRBV7-9; size: few; D: NA; J: TRBJ2-2; DNA: TGTGCCAGCAGCCCGACTTCGGGGCGGGGGAACACCGGGGAGCTGTTTTTT; CDR3: CASSPTSGRGNTGELFF
V: TRBV4-1; size: many; D: TRBD1; J: TRBJ1-4; DNA: TGCGCCAGCAGCCATTCCGGGACAGGCGATGAAAAACTGTTTTTT; CDR3: CASSHSGTGDEKLFF
V: TRBV12-3/TRBV12-4; size: NA; D: NA; J: TRBJ2-1; DNA: TGTGCCAGCAGTTTCAACTGGAGCCCTGGGAATGAGCAGTTCTTC; CDR3: CASSFNWSPGNEQFF
V: TRBV29-1; size: NA; D: NA; J: TRBJ2-5; DNA: TGCAGCGTTGGGCGGCAGACAGAAGCTACCCAGTACTTC; CDR3: CSVGRQTEATQYF
V: TRBV12-3/TRBV12-4; size: many; D: NA; J: TRBJ2-4; DNA: TGTGCCAGCAGTTTGGGAGTAGCCAAAAACATTCAGTACTTC; CDR3: CASSLGVAKNIQYF
V: TRBV9; size: few; D: NA; J: TRBJ1-2; DNA: TGTGCCAGCAGCCTCAGCCAGAGTTCTAACTATGGCTACACCTTC; CDR3: CASSLSQSSNYGYTF
V: TRBV7-2; size: NA; D: TRBD2; J: TRBJ2-5; DNA: TGTGCCAGCAGCTTAGCTATAGCGGGGGGGGGAGAGACCCAGTACTTC; CDR3: CASSLAIAGGGETQYF
V: TRBV2; size: NA; D: NA; J: TRBJ2-7; DNA: TGTGCCAGCAGTGAACAGGGCCTTGGGGAGCAGTACTTC; CDR3: CASSEQGLGEQYF
V: TRBV10-3; size: NA; D: TRBD2; J: TRBJ2-7; DNA: TGTGCCATCAGTGCACCTAGCGGAGACTCCTACGAGCAGTACTTC; CDR3: CAISAPSGDSYEQYF
V: TRBV9; size: NA; D: NA; J: TRBJ2-5; DNA: TGTGCCAGCAGCACAGGGTTTATCGACCAAGAGACCCAGTACTTC; CDR3: CASSTGFIDQETQYF
V: TRBV7-9; size: NA; D: NA; J: TRBJ2-7; DNA: TGTGCCAGCAGCTTAGTAGGGGCCTTCTCCTACGAGCAGTACTTC; CDR3: CASSLVGAFSYEQYF
V: TRBV10-3; size: few; D: NA; J: TRBJ2-7; DNA: TGTGCCATCAGTGAGTCAGGGGGGGCGATCTACGAGCAGTACTTC; CDR3: CAISESGGAIYEQYF
V: TRBV11-2; size: NA; D: TRBD2; J: TRBJ2-1; DNA: TGTGCCAGCAGCTTAGAGCCGGGACTAGGAACCTACAATGAGCAGTTCTTC; CDR3: CASSLEPGLGTYNEQFF
V: TRBV5-6; size: NA; D: NA; J: TRBJ2-1; DNA: TGTGCCAGCAGCTGGGGACGCAAATCATACAATGAGCAGTTCTTC; CDR3: CASSWGRKSYNEQFF
V: TRBV7-2; size: few; D: NA; J: TRBJ2-1; DNA: TGTGCCAGCAGGGATTCGGGGTACAATGAGCAGTTCTTC; CDR3: CASRDSGYNEQFF
V: TRBV7-2; size: NA; D: NA; J: TRBJ2-5; DNA: TGTGCCAGCAGCCCTAGACAGGGACGGGGGGAGACCCAGTACTTC; CDR3: CASSPRQGRGETQYF
V: TRBV27; size: few; D: TRBD1; J: TRBJ2-6; DNA: TGTGCCAGCACCCCCGGGACAGGGGCTCCTGGGGCCAACGTCCTGACTTTC; CDR3: CASTPGTGAPGANVLTF
V: TRBV7-8; size: few; D: TRBD1; J: TRBJ2-2; DNA: TGTGCCAGCAGAGACAGGGGGAGGAGGACCGGGGAGCTGTTTTTT; CDR3: CASRDRGRRTGELFF
V: TRBV12-3/TRBV12-4; size: NA; D: TRBD2; J: TRBJ2-7; DNA: TGTGCCAGCAGCCCAAGACTAGCGGGACTTAACGAGCAGTACTTC; CDR3: CASSPRLAGLNEQYF
V: TRBV7-6; size: few; D: TRBD1; J: TRBJ2-1; DNA: TGTGCCAGCAGCCCCTCGTTAATGAGGGGGCTCTACAATGAGCAGTTCTTC; CDR3: CASSPSLMRGLYNEQFF
V: TRBV28; size: few; D: TRBD2; J: TRBJ2-3; DNA: TGTGCCAGCAACCCCGAGCGGGGGGGGATCACAGATACGCAGTATTTT; CDR3: CASNPERGGITDTQYF
V: TRBV6-1; size: few; D: NA; J: TRBJ2-3; DNA: TGTGCCAGCAGACCCGGGACTTGGGGAAGCACAGATACGCAGTATTTT; CDR3: CASRPGTWGSTDTQYF
V: TRBV7-2; size: NA; D: NA; J: TRBJ2-3; DNA: TGTGCCAGCAGCTCCTCGTCAGGGTGGGAAGATACGCAGTATTTT; CDR3: CASSSSSGWEDTQYF
V: TRBV5-1; size: many; D: TRBD1; J: TRBJ2-7; DNA: TGCGCCAGCAGCTTGGGAGGACAGGGTGGCTCCTACGAGCAGTACTTC; CDR3: CASSLGGQGGSYEQYF
V: TRBV6-1; size: NA; D: NA; J: TRBJ2-2; DNA: TGTGCCAGCAGTAGGGACCCGCGCCAGAACACCGGGGAGCTGTTTTTT; CDR3: CASSRDPRQNTGELFF
V: TRBV4-2; size: NA; D: NA; J: TRBJ2-6; DNA: TGTGCCAGCAGCCTTGGCGAGCAGGGAGCCAACGTCCTGACTTTC; CDR3: CASSLGEQGANVLTF
V: TRBV29-1; size: NA; D: NA; J: TRBJ1-1; DNA: TGCAGCGTTGTGGTACGGCTGAACACTGAAGCTTTCTTT; CDR3: CSVVVRLNTEAFF
V: TRBV4-3; size: few; D: NA; J: TRBJ1-4; DNA: TGCGCCAGCAGCCGTGGGACACTTGCAACTAATGAAAAACTGTTTTTT; CDR3: CASSRGTLATNEKLFF